This T cell receptor beta chain emerged from a study of blood T cells in healthy people across ages. The CDR3 spans 14 residues. V was pared by 5 bases and J by 1 base, with 12 bases between. Germline V gene sequence: CDR1 SGHTA, CDR2 FQGTGA. A sample-barcoded 5' primer and a J-beta primer mix were used in a second PCR of roughly 7 to 11 cycles. Each CDR3 protein is one row after TCRdb ran MiXCR on the 5' RACE reads. The sample has approximately 2,000,000 distinct CDR3 sequences, approximately 39% seen once; the top ten hold under 25%. Only a few counts were recorded for this clonotype. The V call is TRBV7-3, the J call TRBJ2-7; tentatively, D is TRBD2 (5 bases). Material for sequencing was blood. The TCR sequence derives from a human donor in good health. In nucleotides, the CDR3 is TGTGCCAGCAGCCCCAAAGGACTTTCCTACGAGCAGTACTTC. Translation gives CASSPKGLSYEQYF.